The present T cell receptor (beta chain) was sequenced within a study of memory CD4+ T cells and cytomegalovirus serostatus. Across the study: Healthy Belgian adult donors included roughly ten CMV-positive and 24 CMV-negative people. Study-level points and caveats: The CMV-associated TCR signature appears largely within the CD4+ memory repertoire.

The sort gate was single viable CD3+CD4+CD8-CD45RO+ cells for memory CD4+ T cells. Donors' CMV status reflects serum IgG against pp150, pp28, p38, p52. Data came from immunoSEQ multiplex PCR; TCRdb stores just in-frame clones and leaves some out. The sample lists just over 40,000 clones; around 79% were seen once. Trimming shortened V by 5 bases and J by 0 bases, and 14 bases separated the two germline ends. The germline gives CDR1 LNHDA, CDR2 SQIVND (reference sequence). The length of the CDR3 is 17 residues. This clone was found once. Its target is not known. Sequencing was done on a sample of memory CD4+ T cells from blood. The chain combines TRBV19 with TRBJ1-6; the D gene is possibly TRBD1 (5 bases). The sequence was collected from an adult in good health and CMV-seronegative. The CDR3 loop is CASSEDGDSSYNSPLHF. The DNA of the CDR3 is TGTGCCAGTAGTGAGGACGGAGACAGCTCCTATAATTCACCCCTCCACTTT.